This T cell receptor beta chain was recorded in a study of T cell clonality in common variable immunodeficiency. Overall study results and limits: Fewer TCRbeta clones were shared among CVID subjects than controls.

Equal genomic DNA amounts from CVID and control samples were sequenced. Sequencing used immunoSEQ multiplex PCR; TCRdb keeps in-frame clones, though not all of them. This sample carries fewer than 60,000 clones, none of them present only once. Patients and controls were mostly of Caucasian heritage. Each donor provided about 5 to 9 ml of heparinized whole blood. This clone occurred many times. Its antigen is undetermined. Read coverage stops 3 residues before the CDR3 terminus; the germline J gene supplies the remainder. Germline CDR1 is LNHDA and CDR2 is SQIVND (reference sequence). The V gene end was trimmed by 4 bases and the J gene end by 2 bases; junction bases not matched to a gene: 12. CDR3 length: 18 amino acids.

The chain carries TRBV19 and TRBJ2-3; 10 positions agree with TRBD1. The sequenced sample was peripheral blood mononuclear cells. This receptor was identified in a person between 18 and 75 years old in good health. This CDR3 is CASSKRQGALSLTDTQYF. The CDR3 DNA, read in part, is TGTGCCAGTAGTAAAAGACAGGGGGCGCTGAGTCTCACAGATACG.